Listed below are T cell receptor beta chains from one sample, sequenced in a study of blood T cell repertoires in COVID-19. TCRdb keeps only in-frame clones here, not all; method: immunoSEQ multiplex PCR. The sample has roughly 210,000 clones, 88% seen once. Sequencing input: peripheral blood. These receptors were collected from a man aged 65 to 79 with acute or convalescent COVID-19. Both conserved end residues are part of each CDR3. The D gene is left open where the match is weak. Size tells how often a clone was seen (once, few, many) or the class of an expanded clone, and some rows leave it out.

v_call: TRBV27
clone_size: .
d_call: .
j_call: TRBJ2-3
cdr3_nt: TGTGCCAGCAGTTTGAAGGGGGGCACAGATACGCAGTATTTT
cdr3_aa: CASSLKGGTDTQYF

v_call: TRBV6-5
clone_size: .
d_call: TRBD1
j_call: TRBJ1-5
cdr3_nt: TGTGCCAGCAGTTACTCCCACAGGGGGCAAGGTCAGCCCCAGCATTTT
cdr3_aa: CASSYSHRGQGQPQHF

v_call: TRBV3-1/TRBV3-2
clone_size: .
d_call: TRBD1
j_call: TRBJ2-7
cdr3_nt: TGTGCCAGCAGCGACAGGGTCGGTACCTACGAGCAGTACTTC
cdr3_aa: CASSDRVGTYEQYF

v_call: TRBV7-9
clone_size: .
d_call: TRBD1
j_call: TRBJ1-1
cdr3_nt: TGTGCCAGCAGCTTTAGTTTGGGACAGCTTGAAGCTTTCTTT
cdr3_aa: CASSFSLGQLEAFF

v_call: TRBV6-1
clone_size: .
d_call: .
j_call: TRBJ2-1
cdr3_nt: TGTGCCAGCAGTGATCAAGGGGCCCCCTACAATGAGCAGTTCTTC
cdr3_aa: CASSDQGAPYNEQFF

v_call: TRBV4-2
clone_size: .
d_call: .
j_call: TRBJ1-4
cdr3_nt: TGTGCCAGCAGCCAAGATCCGGGTTCCGGGGTTAATGAAAAACTGTTTTTT
cdr3_aa: CASSQDPGSGVNEKLFF

v_call: TRBV6-2/TRBV6-3
clone_size: .
d_call: .
j_call: TRBJ2-3
cdr3_nt: TGTGCCAGCAGTTACTTTGCTCGGTCGGAGCCATTGGGTACGCAGTATTTT
cdr3_aa: CASSYFARSEPLGTQYF

v_call: TRBV18
clone_size: .
d_call: TRBD1
j_call: TRBJ1-4
cdr3_nt: TGTGCCAGCTCACAGGGGGCCCGTGAAAAACTGTTTTTT
cdr3_aa: CASSQGAREKLFF

v_call: TRBV30
clone_size: once
d_call: .
j_call: TRBJ2-6
cdr3_nt: TGTGCCTGGAGTTGGGACACCATCGCTGGGGCCAACGTCCTGACTTTC
cdr3_aa: CAWSWDTIAGANVLTF

v_call: TRBV5-6
clone_size: .
d_call: TRBD1
j_call: TRBJ1-2
cdr3_nt: TGTGCCAGCAGCCCGGGACAGGGAACTTTGGGCTATGGCTACACCTTC
cdr3_aa: CASSPGQGTLGYGYTF

v_call: TRBV11-2
clone_size: .
d_call: TRBD2
j_call: TRBJ2-1
cdr3_nt: TGTGCCAGCACAAGAACTAGCGGTAAATACAATGAGCAGTTCTTC
cdr3_aa: CASTRTSGKYNEQFF

v_call: TRBV30
clone_size: .
d_call: .
j_call: TRBJ1-1
cdr3_nt: TGTGCCTGGAGGTTAGAGGCGTATACTGAAGCTTTCTTT
cdr3_aa: CAWRLEAYTEAFF

v_call: TRBV7-2
clone_size: .
d_call: TRBD2
j_call: TRBJ2-1
cdr3_nt: TGTGCCAGCAGCGAAGTGGTAGCGGGAGGTAATGAGCAGTTCTTC
cdr3_aa: CASSEVVAGGNEQFF

v_call: TRBV9
clone_size: .
d_call: .
j_call: TRBJ1-3
cdr3_nt: TGTGCCAGCAGCTCCCGGCAGGGTTCAGGAAACACCATATATTTT
cdr3_aa: CASSSRQGSGNTIYF

v_call: TRBV9
clone_size: .
d_call: .
j_call: TRBJ2-7
cdr3_nt: TGTGCCAGCAGCGTAGAATCAGGGGCCTCCTACGAGCAGTACTTC
cdr3_aa: CASSVESGASYEQYF